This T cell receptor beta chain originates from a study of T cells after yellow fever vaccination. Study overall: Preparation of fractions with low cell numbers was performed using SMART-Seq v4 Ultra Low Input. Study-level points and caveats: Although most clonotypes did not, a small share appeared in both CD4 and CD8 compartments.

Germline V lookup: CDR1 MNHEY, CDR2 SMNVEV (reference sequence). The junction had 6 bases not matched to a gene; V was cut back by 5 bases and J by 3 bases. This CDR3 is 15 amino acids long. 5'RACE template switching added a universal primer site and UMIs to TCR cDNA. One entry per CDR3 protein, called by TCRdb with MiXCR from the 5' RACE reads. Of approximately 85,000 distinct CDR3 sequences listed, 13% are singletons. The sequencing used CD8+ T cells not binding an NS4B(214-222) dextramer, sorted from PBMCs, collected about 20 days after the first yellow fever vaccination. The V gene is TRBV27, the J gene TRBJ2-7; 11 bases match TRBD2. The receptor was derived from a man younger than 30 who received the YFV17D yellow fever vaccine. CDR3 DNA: TGTGCCAGCAGTGTCAAGACTAGCGGGGTCTACGAGCAGTACTTC. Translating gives CASSVKTSGVYEQYF.